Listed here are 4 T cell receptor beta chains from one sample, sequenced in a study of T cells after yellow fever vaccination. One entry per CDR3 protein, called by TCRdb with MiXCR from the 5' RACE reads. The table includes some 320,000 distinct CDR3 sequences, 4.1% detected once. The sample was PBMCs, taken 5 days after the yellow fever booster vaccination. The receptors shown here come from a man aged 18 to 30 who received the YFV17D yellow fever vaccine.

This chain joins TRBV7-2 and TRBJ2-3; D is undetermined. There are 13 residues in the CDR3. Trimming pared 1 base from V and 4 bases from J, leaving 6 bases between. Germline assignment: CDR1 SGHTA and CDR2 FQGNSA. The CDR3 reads CASSLVSPDTQYF. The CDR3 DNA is TGTGCCAGCAGCTTAGTTTCGCCAGATACGCAGTATTTT.

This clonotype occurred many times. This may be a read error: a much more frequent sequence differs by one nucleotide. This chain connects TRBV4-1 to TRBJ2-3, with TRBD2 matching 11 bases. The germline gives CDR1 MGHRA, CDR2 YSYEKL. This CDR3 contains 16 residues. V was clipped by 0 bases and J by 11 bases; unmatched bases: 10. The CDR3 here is CASSQETRLAGGGQYF. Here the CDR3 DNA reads TGCGCCAGCAGCCAAGAAACTCGGCTAGCGGGGGGCGGGCAGTATTTT.

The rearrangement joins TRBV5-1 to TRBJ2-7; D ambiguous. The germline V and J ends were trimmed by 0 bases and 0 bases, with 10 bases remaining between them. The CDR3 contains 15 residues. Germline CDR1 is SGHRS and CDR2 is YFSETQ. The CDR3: CASSLGPTTSYEQYF. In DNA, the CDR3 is TGCGCCAGCAGCTTGGGTCCCACTACCTCCTACGAGCAGTACTTC.

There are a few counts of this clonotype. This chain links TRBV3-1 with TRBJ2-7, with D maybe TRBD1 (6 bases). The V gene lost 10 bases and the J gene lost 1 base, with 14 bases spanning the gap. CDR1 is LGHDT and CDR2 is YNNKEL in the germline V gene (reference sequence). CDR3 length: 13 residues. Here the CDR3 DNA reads TGTGCCACCTCTTTACAGGGTTCCTACGAGCAGTACTTC. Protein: CATSLQGSYEQYF.